Following are 21 T cell receptor beta chains from one sample sequenced in a study of shared clonotypes between healthy human individuals. The table came from immunoSEQ multiplex PCR; TCRdb's copy has only in-frame clones and leaves some out. This sample has about a million clones, with over 60% found just once. The sequencing input was memory CD4+ T cells sorted from blood. Subset described: CD45RA-negative fraction. The receptors here all came from a man between 18 and 35 years old in good health.

For this clone: The sample contains more than one DNA sequence encoding this CDR3. The chain is built from TRBV19 and TRBJ2-7; D unresolved. V dropped 1 base and J dropped 4 bases, with 8 bases sitting between them. Per germline, CDR1 LNHDA and CDR2 SQIVND (reference sequence). This CDR3 has 13 amino acids. CDR3 loop: CASSIGGGYEQYF. In DNA, the CDR3 is TGTGCCAGTAGTATAGGAGGCGGTTACGAGCAGTACTTC.

This clone was seen a few times. The chain links TRBV30 to TRBJ1-1, with 10 bases identical to TRBD1. This CDR3 comprises 13 residues. Per germline, CDR1 GTSNPN and CDR2 SVGIG (reference sequence). After removal of 4 bases from V and 6 bases from J, the junction contained 5 bases not matched to a gene. CDR3 nucleotides: TGTGCCTGGAATAGACAGGGGGCACCTGAAGCTTTCTTT. Its translation: CAWNRQGAPEAFF.

This sequence joins TRBV5-1 and TRBJ2-6; D gene unclear. Per germline, CDR1 SGHRS and CDR2 YFSETQ. The CDR3 extends over 16 amino acids. Trimming cost V 0 bases and J 0 bases, with 7 bases left between them. The CDR3 sequence: CASSLGSGSGANVLTF. CDR3 in DNA: TGCGCCAGCAGCTTGGGGTCGGGCTCTGGGGCCAACGTCCTGACTTTC.

This clone showed up just a few times. The rearrangement links TRBV4-1 to TRBJ1-2; tentatively, D is TRBD1 (6 bases). V lost 0 bases, J lost 3 bases, and 11 bases lay in between. CDR3 length: 15 residues. Germline CDR1 and CDR2: MGHRA and YSYEKL. The CDR3 region has the DNA TGCGCCAGCAGCCAAGATTTAAGACAGGACTATGGCTACACCTTC. Translating gives CASSQDLRQDYGYTF.

With regard to this clone: Distinct nucleotide sequences in the sample also encode this CDR3. The V and J genes are TRBV7-2 and TRBJ1-1, with a possible D match to TRBD1 (6 bases). V lost 1 base, J lost 1 base, and 7 bases lay in between. Germline loops: CDR1 SGHTA, CDR2 FQGNSA. The CDR3 is made up of 14 amino acids. This CDR3 is CASSLGGGNTEAFF. CDR3 nucleotide sequence: TGTGCCAGCAGCTTAGGAGGGGGGAACACTGAAGCTTTCTTT.

The rearrangement links TRBV6-6 to TRBJ2-2, with D perhaps matching TRBD1 (6 bases). Germline V gene data show CDR1 as MNHNY and CDR2 as SVGAGI (reference sequence). V lost 0 bases to trimming and J lost 8 bases, with 7 bases between them. CDR3 size: 13 residues. The DNA of the CDR3 is TGTGCCAGCAGTTACTCAGGACAGGGGGAGCTGTTTTTT. This gives the protein CASSYSGQGELFF.

This CDR3 is CASSLNGGAYEQYF. Written as DNA, the CDR3 is TGTGCCAGCAGCTTGAACGGGGGGGCCTACGAGCAGTACTTC. The V call is TRBV5-4, the J call TRBJ2-7; 8 nucleotides line up with TRBD2. This CDR3 has 14 residues. From germline, CDR1 is SGHNT and CDR2 YYREEE (reference sequence). The V segment lost 1 base and the J segment 2 bases; nucleotides outside the gene matches: 2.

The V and J genes are TRBV9 and TRBJ2-2; D possibly matches TRBD1 or TRBD2 (5 bases each). There are 16 residues in the CDR3. Germline CDR1 SGDLS, CDR2 YYNGEE. Trimming shortened V by 4 bases and J by 0 bases, and 13 bases separated the two germline ends. CDR3 protein: CASSIFGTANTGELFF. DNA of the CDR3: TGTGCCAGCAGCATATTTGGGACGGCGAACACCGGGGAGCTGTTTTTT. The variable domain in full, with the rest retrieved from reference TRBV9 and TRBJ2-2, is DSGVTQTPKHLITATGQRVTLRCSPRSGDLSVYWYQQSLDQGLQFLIQYYNGEERAKGNILERFSAQQFPDLHSELNLSSLELGDSALYFCASSIFGTANTGELFFGEGSRLTVL.

This chain joins TRBV6-6 and TRBJ1-1; D is perhaps TRBD1 (6 bases). Trimming took off 2 bases at V and 1 base at J, with 8 bases between the two ends. The germline gives CDR1 MNHNY, CDR2 SVGAGI (reference sequence). CDR3 length: 14 amino acids. In DNA, the CDR3 is TGTGCCAGCAGTTACCCGGACAGGAACACTGAAGCTTTCTTT. Its protein is CASSYPDRNTEAFF.

Turning to this clone: The same CDR3 is also encoded by other DNA sequences in this sample. The chain employs TRBV2 and TRBJ2-1; 9 bases are shared with TRBD1. The germline V gene encodes CDR1 SNHLY and CDR2 FYNNEI. Trimming at V came to 8 bases and at J to 2 bases, leaving 4 bases not matched to a gene. The CDR3 covers 14 residues. CDR3 sequence (DNA): TGTGCCAGCCTGAGGGACAGGGCCTACAATGAGCAGTTCTTC. As protein: CASLRDRAYNEQFF.

The rearrangement joins TRBV10-2 to TRBJ1-1; tentative D call: TRBD1 (6 bases). The CDR3 contains 13 residues. Trimming removed 7 bases from V and 3 bases from J, with 12 bases in between. Germline CDR1 is WSHSY and CDR2 is SAAADI. The CDR3 coding sequence is TGCGCCAGCACTCGGGACACCTACACTGAAGCTTTCTTT. It is translated as CASTRDTYTEAFF.

V gene TRBV27 combines with J gene TRBJ2-7; 12 bases agree with TRBD1. CDR3 size: 13 residues. With 6 bases clipped from V and 6 bases from J, the junction kept 3 bases outside the gene matches. Germline CDR1 is MNHEY and CDR2 is SMNVEV (reference sequence). Here the CDR3 reads CASRGQGAGEQYF. CDR3 DNA sequence: TGTGCCAGCAGGGGACAGGGGGCAGGCGAGCAGTACTTC.

The chain has TRBV5-1 and TRBJ1-1; D is perhaps TRBD1 (6 bases). Trimming shortened V by 0 bases and J by 4 bases, and 16 bases separated the two germline ends. This CDR3 region has 16 residues. Germline CDR1 is SGHRS and CDR2 is YFSETQ. The CDR3 spells CASSLALGGAGTEAFF. The CDR3 DNA sequence: TGCGCCAGCAGCTTGGCTCTCGGGGGCGCGGGCACTGAAGCTTTCTTT. Full variable domain (remainder filled in from reference TRBV5-1 and TRBJ1-1): KAGVTQTPRYLIKTRGQQVTLSCSPISGHRSVSWYQQTPGQGLQFLFEYFSETQRNKGNFPGRFSGRQFSNSRSEMNVSTLELGDSALYLCASSLALGGAGTEAFFGQGTRLTVV.

The chain links TRBV5-1 to TRBJ1-2, with 8 nucleotides matching TRBD1. The CDR3 has 13 residues. Germline V gene data show CDR1 as SGHRS and CDR2 as YFSETQ. The V segment lost 4 bases and the J segment 8 bases; nucleotides outside the gene matches: 7. The CDR3 coding sequence is TGCGCCAGCAGCCCCCAGGGGGCCGTGGGCTACACCTTC. Its protein is CASSPQGAVGYTF.

The chain is built from TRBV7-9 and TRBJ2-6; maybe TRBD2 (6 bases). Deletions cut 1 base from V and 0 bases from J, with 10 bases between. The CDR3 contains 17 residues. Germline V gene lookup returns CDR1 SEHNR and CDR2 FQNEAQ (reference sequence). CDR3: CASSLVWGDSGANVLTF. The CDR3 DNA is TGTGCCAGCAGCTTAGTCTGGGGGGACTCTGGGGCCAACGTCCTGACTTTC.

This clone was observed a few times. CDR3 sequence (DNA): TGTGCCAGCAGTTTAGCTTCGGGTAGCAATCAGCCCCAGCATTTT. Translating it yields CASSLASGSNQPQHF. J is TRBJ1-5 and V is TRBV27; D unresolved. V shed 2 bases and J shed 0 bases, with 8 bases lying between them. Germline V gene lookup returns CDR1 MNHEY and CDR2 SMNVEV (reference sequence). This CDR3 contains 15 residues.

This clone was observed a handful of times. V and J are TRBV4-1 and TRBJ1-6; TRBD1 agrees at 9 bases. The CDR3 sequence is 15 residues long. V lost 4 bases and J lost 7; bases outside the gene matches: 5. The V gene's germline CDR1 is MGHRA and CDR2 YSYEKL. CDR3 residues: CASSPGTGQNSPLHF. DNA of the CDR3: TGCGCCAGCAGCCCGGGGACAGGGCAAAATTCACCCCTCCACTTT.

This clone was counted a few times. The gene calls are TRBV18 and TRBJ1-1, with 7 bases fitting TRBD1. CDR3 size: 13 residues. Germline CDR1 reads KGHSH; CDR2 reads LQKENI. V lost 6 bases and J lost 4; bases outside the gene matches: 5. The CDR3 DNA reads as TGTGCCAGCTCGGACCCAGGGGGCACTGAAGCTTTCTTT. As protein: CASSDPGGTEAFF.

The chain has TRBV4-3 and TRBJ2-5, with 10 nucleotides matching TRBD2. Germline CDR1 and CDR2: LGHNA and YSLEER. V shed 2 bases, J shed 5 bases, and the junction held 5 bases outside the gene matches. The CDR3 loop spans 15 amino acids. DNA for the CDR3: TGCGCCAGCAGCCAACAGCGGGAGGGCTGGGAGACCCAGTACTTC. Amino acids: CASSQQREGWETQYF.

This chain uses TRBV7-2 with TRBJ1-6; the match to TRBD1 covers 7 bases. The CDR3 contains 15 residues. Per germline, CDR1 SGHTA and CDR2 FQGNSA. J was trimmed by 7 bases and V by 5 bases; bases with no gene match: 8. The CDR3 spells CASSTRDRQNSPLHF. For the CDR3, the DNA is TGTGCCAGCAGCACCCGGGACAGACAGAATTCACCCCTCCACTTT.

This clone was recorded many times. The chain links TRBV15 to TRBJ2-7; D is possibly TRBD2 (6 bases). Trimming shortened V by 0 bases and J by 5 bases, and 8 bases separated the two germline ends. In germline, CDR1 is LNHNV, CDR2 YYDKDF (reference sequence). The CDR3 totals 13 residues. CDR3 protein: CATSRDPGDEQYF. CDR3 coding DNA: TGTGCCACCAGCAGAGACCCGGGGGACGAGCAGTACTTC.